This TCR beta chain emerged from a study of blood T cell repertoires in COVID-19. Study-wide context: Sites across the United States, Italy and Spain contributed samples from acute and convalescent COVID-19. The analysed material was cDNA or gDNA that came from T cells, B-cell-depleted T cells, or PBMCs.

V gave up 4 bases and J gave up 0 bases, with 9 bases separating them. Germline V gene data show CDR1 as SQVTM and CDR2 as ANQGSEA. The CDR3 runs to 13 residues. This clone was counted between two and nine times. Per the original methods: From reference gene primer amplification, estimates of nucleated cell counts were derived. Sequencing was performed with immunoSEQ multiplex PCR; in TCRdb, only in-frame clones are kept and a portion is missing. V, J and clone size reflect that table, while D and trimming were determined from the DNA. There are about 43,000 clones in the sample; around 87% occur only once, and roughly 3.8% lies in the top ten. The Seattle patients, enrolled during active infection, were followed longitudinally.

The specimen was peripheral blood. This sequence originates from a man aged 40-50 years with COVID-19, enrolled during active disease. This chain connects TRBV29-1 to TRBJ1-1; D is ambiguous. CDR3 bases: TGCAGCGTTGCTCACAGATTGAACACTGAAGCTTTCTTT. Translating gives CSVAHRLNTEAFF.